The 28 T cell receptor beta chains given below trace back to one sample, sequenced in a study of CD8 T cells in ankylosing spondylitis. Study observations and caveats: Ankylosing spondylitis blood appeared to carry a characteristic TCR beta motif of roughly 8 highly homologous variants.

Using its own MiXCR run on the 5' RACE reads, TCRdb lists one record per CDR3 protein. The data show 500,000 to 550,000 distinct CDR3 sequences, about 13% seen once. The antigens for these receptors are not known. The sample comprised blood, either unsorted or a sorted T cell fraction (not recorded which). Receptors were obtained from a male donor with ankylosing spondylitis.

The chain has TRBV5-1 and TRBJ2-7; 7 bases are shared with TRBD1. The V gene end was trimmed by 4 bases and the J gene end by 2 bases; junction bases not matched to a gene: 6. There are 14 residues in the CDR3. Germline V lookup: CDR1 SGHRS, CDR2 YFSETQ. The CDR3 nucleotides read TGCGCCAGCAGCCCTGACAGGGAGCCCTACGAGCAGTACTTC. Its protein is CASSPDREPYEQYF.

This clonotype was seen only a few times. The chain is built from TRBV30 and TRBJ1-5; D not certain. V was clipped by 1 base and J by 11 bases, with 9 bases between them. The germline V gene has CDR1 GTSNPN and CDR2 SVGIG (reference sequence). This CDR3 spans 11 amino acids. CDR3 amino acids: CAWSGGAAQHF. Written as DNA, the CDR3 is TGTGCCTGGAGTGGGGGAGCAGCCCAGCATTTT. Combining the CDR3 with reference TRBV30 and TRBJ1-5 gives the whole variable domain SQTIHQWPATLVQPVGSPLSLECTVEGTSNPNLYWYRQAAGRGLQLLFYSVGIGQISSEVPQNLSASRPQDRQFILSSKKLLLSDSGFYLCAWSGGAAQHFGDGTRLSIL.

This clonotype has only a few counts. The J gene is TRBJ2-1, the V gene TRBV20-1; tentatively, D is TRBD1 or TRBD2 (5 bases each). The germline gives CDR1 DFQATT, CDR2 SNEGSKA (reference sequence). Trimming took 5 bases from V and 12 from J, leaving 20 bases between them. The CDR3 has 13 residues. CDR3 sequence (DNA): TGCAGTGCTGGAAGGTGGGACGACCCCGGGCAGTTCTTC. Amino acid sequence: CSAGRWDDPGQFF.

The chain carries TRBV30 and TRBJ1-2; 11 positions match TRBD1. This CDR3 comprises 14 residues. Trimming at V came to 5 bases and at J to 6 bases, leaving 8 bases not matched to a gene. Per the germline V gene, CDR1 is GTSNPN and CDR2 is SVGIG (reference sequence). This chain's CDR3 is CAWCRDRGFHGYTF. As DNA, the CDR3 is TGTGCCTGGTGCCGGGACAGGGGGTTTCATGGCTACACCTTC.

The chain has TRBV9 and TRBJ2-2, with D possibly being TRBD1 (5 bases). The CDR3 has 14 amino acids. Per germline, CDR1 SGDLS and CDR2 YYNGEE. V was cut by 0 bases and J by 7 bases, with 10 bases left in between. The CDR3 nucleotides are TGTGCCAGCAGCGTAGGAATAGGGGTCGGGGAGCTGTTTTTT. Translating gives CASSVGIGVGELFF. Complete variable domain (other parts from reference TRBV9 and TRBJ2-2): DSGVTQTPKHLITATGQRVTLRCSPRSGDLSVYWYQQSLDQGLQFLIQYYNGEERAKGNILERFSAQQFPDLHSELNLSSLELGDSALYFCASSVGIGVGELFFGEGSRLTVL.

This clonotype was seen only a few times. The rearrangement joins TRBV5-1 to TRBJ2-1; D gene uncertain. The germline V gene has CDR1 SGHRS and CDR2 YFSETQ. The CDR3 covers 13 residues. Trimming removed 0 bases from V and 9 bases from J, with 10 bases in between. CDR3 coding DNA: TGCGCCAGCAGCTTGGTTTGGGATTCTGAGCAGTTCTTC. This translates into CASSLVWDSEQFF.

The sample holds one count of this clonotype. The chain combines TRBV20-1 with TRBJ1-1; no clear D gene. V was pared by 2 bases and J by 6 bases, with 10 bases between. Germline V gene data show CDR1 as DFQATT and CDR2 as SNEGSKA (reference sequence). This CDR3 is 12 amino acids long. CDR3 DNA: TGCAGTGCTAGATCGGGGAGCTCTGAAGCTTTCTTT. Translation: CSARSGSSEAFF.

This clonotype was seen only once. One base separates it from a far larger clone, so it is likely a read error. This sequence joins TRBV5-1 and TRBJ2-5; D possibly corresponds to TRBD2 (5 bases). CDR1 and CDR2 (germline): SGHRS, YFSETQ. This CDR3 spans 11 amino acids. CDR3 residues: CASSQRETHYF. The CDR3 coding sequence is TGCGCCAGCAGCCAGAGGGAGACCCATTACTTC. The variable domain in full, with the rest retrieved from reference TRBV5-1 and TRBJ2-5, is KAGVTQTPRYLIKTRGQQVTLSCSPISGHRSVSWYQQTPGQGLQFLFEYFSETQRNKGNFPGRFSGRQFSNSRSEMNVSTLELGDSALYLCASSQRETHYFGPGTRLLVL.

This clonotype appeared a few times. This rearrangement joins TRBV11-2 to TRBJ2-7; possibly TRBD2 for D (6 bases). CDR1 is SGHAT and CDR2 is FQNNGV in the germline V gene. The CDR3 has 14 amino acids. V lost 5 bases to trimming and J lost 3 bases, with 14 bases between them. The CDR3 bases are TGTGCCAGCAGCCAATACCGGGGACTCTACGAGCAGTACGTC. It yields the protein CASSQYRGLYEQYV.

The sample holds a few counts of this clonotype. The genes are TRBV10-1 and TRBJ1-4; weak D call: TRBD1 (5 bases). V was trimmed by 6 bases and J by 8 bases, leaving 13 bases between them. The CDR3 sequence is 13 residues long. Germline-derived CDR1 and CDR2 are WNHNN and SYGVQD (reference sequence). In nucleotides, the CDR3 is TGCGCCAGCAGCTCGGGACCCGGGGAAAAACTGTTTTTT. Translation gives CASSSGPGEKLFF.

The rearrangement uses TRBV20-1 and TRBJ2-1; TRBD2 aligns across 10 bases. Germline loops: CDR1 DFQATT, CDR2 SNEGSKA (reference sequence). V gave up 7 bases and J gave up 3 bases; unmatched junction bases: 6. The CDR3 covers 14 residues. CDR3 region: CSGAGLAFYNEQFF. As DNA, the CDR3 is TGCAGTGGCGCGGGACTAGCGTTCTACAATGAGCAGTTCTTC.

The chain combines TRBV20-1 with TRBJ1-6; D remains unclear. CDR3 length equals 15 residues. The V gene lost 6 bases and the J gene lost 0 bases, with 12 bases spanning the gap. Germline assignment: CDR1 DFQATT and CDR2 SNEGSKA (reference sequence). The CDR3: CSASDGSSYNSPLHF. Here the CDR3 DNA reads TGCAGTGCCTCGGACGGGAGCTCCTATAATTCACCCCTCCACTTT.

The chain is built from TRBV20-1 and TRBJ2-3; the match to TRBD2 covers 12 bases. With V trimmed by 3 bases and J by 2 bases, 15 bases remained unmatched. The CDR3 extends over 19 amino acids. The germline gives CDR1 DFQATT, CDR2 SNEGSKA (reference sequence). The chain's CDR3 is CSASHSLSWTSGTTDTQYF. In DNA form, the CDR3 reads TGCAGTGCTAGTCACTCCTTATCCTGGACTAGCGGGACCACAGATACGCAGTATTTT.

This clonotype was counted only a few times. The rearrangement joins TRBV7-2 to TRBJ2-2, with a tentative D call TRBD1 (6 bases). The CDR3 totals 16 residues. Germline loops: CDR1 SGHTA, CDR2 FQGNSA. Trimming left V 5 bases short and J 2 bases short, with 15 bases between. The CDR3, as DNA: TGTGCCAGCAGCCTTCCGGGACACACAAACACCGGGGAGCTGTTTTTT. As protein: CASSLPGHTNTGELFF.

The chain has TRBV11-2 and TRBJ2-1; perhaps TRBD1 as D (6 bases). The CDR3 extends over 15 amino acids. Germline V gives CDR1 SGHAT, CDR2 FQNNGV. Trimming took off 0 bases at V and 9 bases at J, with 15 bases between the two ends. The CDR3 region has the DNA TGTGCCAGCAGCTTAGATCATTGGCAGGGGAGTGAGCAGTTCTTC. This sequence encodes CASSLDHWQGSEQFF.

The rearrangement joins TRBV4-1 to TRBJ2-1; tentatively, D is TRBD2 (7 bases). V was clipped by 4 bases and J by 6 bases, with 19 bases between them. CDR3 size: 16 residues. The germline gives CDR1 MGHRA, CDR2 YSYEKL. In DNA form, the CDR3 reads TGCGCCAGCAGCCCGGAACAGGGAGGGAGGGCCAATGAGCAGTTCTTC. Its protein product is CASSPEQGGRANEQFF.

This clonotype turned up a few times. The V call is TRBV7-2, the J call TRBJ2-2; TRBD2 is a possible D gene (6 bases). Germline loops: CDR1 SGHTA, CDR2 FQGNSA. The V and J ends lost 4 bases and 4 bases respectively, with 13 bases between them. The CDR3 covers 15 residues. CDR3 loop: CASSSRLVSTGELFF. The CDR3 DNA sequence: TGTGCCAGCAGCTCCCGACTAGTGAGCACCGGGGAGCTGTTTTTT.

This clonotype was observed many times. CDR3 bases: TGTGCCTCCGGACCGGATACGATGTATGAGCAGTACTTC. Translating gives CASGPDTMYEQYF. The rearrangement joins TRBV12-3 or TRBV12-4 to TRBJ2-7; no reliable D call. This CDR3 has 13 residues. V lost 11 bases, J lost 7 bases, and 21 bases lay in between.

This clonotype showed up just a few times. The chain uses TRBV7-2 and TRBJ2-7; D is perhaps TRBD2 (5 bases). This CDR3 contains 13 residues. Deletions cut 6 bases from V and 1 base from J, with 10 bases between. Germline V gene sequence: CDR1 SGHTA, CDR2 FQGNSA. The CDR3: CASSWTSSYEQYV. The CDR3 region has the DNA TGTGCCAGCAGTTGGACTTCTTCCTACGAGCAGTACGTC.

This clonotype came up a few times. The chain uses TRBV11-2 and TRBJ2-7; the D call may be TRBD1 or TRBD2 (5 bases each). Germline values: CDR1 SGHAT, CDR2 FQNNGV. The CDR3 runs to 15 residues. Trimming cost V 5 bases and J 3 bases, with 17 bases left between them. This chain's CDR3 is CASSPGTSLYYEQYV. Written as DNA, the CDR3 is TGTGCCAGCAGCCCGGGGACGAGTCTCTACTACGAGCAGTACGTC.

This rearrangement joins TRBV20-1 to TRBJ2-1; 7 bases are a match to TRBD2. The CDR3 has 15 residues. Losses at the gene ends were 5 bases for V and 3 bases for J; bases not matched to a gene: 10. Germline V gene lookup returns CDR1 DFQATT and CDR2 SNEGSKA (reference sequence). CDR3 protein: CSAEPSGHGYNEQFF. In nucleotides, the CDR3 is TGCAGTGCTGAGCCTAGCGGTCATGGCTACAATGAGCAGTTCTTC.

This clonotype was detected a few times. This rearrangement joins TRBV29-1 to TRBJ1-1; weak D call: TRBD1 (6 bases). The CDR3 runs to 11 residues. Germline CDR1 and CDR2: SQVTM and ANQGSEA. Trimming shortened V by 8 bases and J by 10 bases, and 17 bases separated the two germline ends. In nucleotides, the CDR3 is TGCAGCCCTCCCCGGGACATAGGAGCTTTCTTT. It translates to CSPPRDIGAFF.

The chain uses TRBV12-3 or TRBV12-4 and TRBJ2-1; 9 positions agree with TRBD2. This CDR3 is built from 16 residues. V dropped 3 bases and J dropped 12; count of bases not matched to a gene: 15. DNA for the CDR3: TGTGCCAGCAGTTTCCACTTAGCGGGAGAGGCCCGACGGCAGTTCTTC. Translated, it gives CASSFHLAGEARRQFF.

Notes on this clonotype: A much larger clone lies a single base off, so this may be a read error. V is TRBV7-9 and J is TRBJ2-5; D not certain. The CDR3 is 11 amino acids. Germline V gene sequence: CDR1 SEHNR, CDR2 FQNEAQ (reference sequence). The CDR3 nucleotides are TGTCCCAGCAGCACGCGGGAGACCCAGTACTTC. It is translated as CPSSTRETQYF.

This clonotype turned up a few times. The chain combines TRBV5-6 with TRBJ2-1, with D uncertain. This CDR3 contains 12 residues. The V end lost 4 bases, the J end lost 7 bases, and 9 bases lay between the germline ends. Germline-derived CDR1 and CDR2 are SGHDT and YYEEEE. This CDR3 reads CASSEAWNEQFF. CDR3 coding DNA: TGTGCCAGCAGCGAAGCGTGGAATGAGCAGTTCTTC.

A few counts support this clonotype. V is TRBV3-1 and J is TRBJ1-2, with D possibly TRBD1 on 5 matching bases. Germline V gene data show CDR1 as LGHDT and CDR2 as YNNKEL (reference sequence). This CDR3 region has 15 residues. V was shortened by 2 bases and J by 8 bases, with 18 bases between the two germline ends. The CDR3, as DNA: TGTGCCAGCAGCCAACAAAGTGCTGGGACGCGGGGCTACACCTTC. Translated: CASSQQSAGTRGYTF.

This clonotype was observed at least ten times. The rearrangement links TRBV24-1 to TRBJ2-7; D is unresolved. The germline V gene has CDR1 KGHDR and CDR2 SFDVKD. The length of the CDR3 is 17 residues. Trimming took 0 bases from V and 3 from J, leaving 17 bases between them. The CDR3 nucleotides are TGTGCCACCAGTGATTTGGCCCAAGTAGTTCTCCACTACGAGCAGTACTTC. Its protein is CATSDLAQVVLHYEQYF.

This clonotype was detected only a few times. V usage is TRBV10-3 and J usage is TRBJ1-1; D is undetermined. The V gene's germline CDR1 is ENHRY and CDR2 SYGVKD. Trimming stripped 8 bases from V and 1 base from J, with 8 bases between. The CDR3 is 12 residues long. The CDR3 coding sequence is TGTGCCATCCATGACGGGAACACTGAAGCTTTCTTT. It translates to CAIHDGNTEAFF.